Below are 4 T cell receptor beta chains sequenced from a single sample in a study of T cell repertoires in cytomegalovirus infection. MiXCR, run by TCRdb on the reads, gives a single entry per CDR3 protein. The table has 45,000 to 65,000 distinct CDR3 sequences, roughly a fifth seen once. These TCRs are of unknown antigen specificity. This specimen was CD8+ T cells from cultured PBMCs, taken from culture after CMV antigen stimulation. These receptors all come from a human donor in good health (CMV status not recorded). Some clones in this sample may be carry-over from other donors' samples.

This clonotype was seen a handful of times. CDR3 DNA: TGCGCCAGCAGGGTAGCGGGGGGGAACACAGATACGCAGTATTTT. This encodes CASRVAGGNTDTQYF. The gene calls are TRBV4-1 and TRBJ2-3; TRBD2 aligns across 11 bases. J gave up 2 bases and V 6 bases, and 4 bases lay outside the gene matches. The germline CDR1 and CDR2 sequences are MGHRA and YSYEKL. The CDR3 is 15 amino acids.

This clonotype was picked up a small number of times. The chain links TRBV6-5 to TRBJ1-1; D is unclear. V gave up 0 bases and J gave up 4 bases, with 12 bases separating them. This CDR3 region has 15 residues. Germline V lookup: CDR1 MNHEY, CDR2 SVGAGI. The CDR3 DNA follows: TGTGCCAGCAGTTACTCGATTAAAACCGGCACTGAAGCTTTCTTT. Translated: CASSYSIKTGTEAFF.

There are many counts of this clonotype. The rearrangement joins TRBV7-2 to TRBJ2-1; the match to TRBD2 covers 12 bases. This CDR3 is 16 amino acids long. Germline V gives CDR1 SGHTA, CDR2 FQGNSA. J gave up 8 bases and V 4 bases, and 9 bases lay outside the gene matches. CDR3 protein: CASSSLLAGGPDEQFF. The CDR3 region has the DNA TGTGCCAGCAGCTCCCTGCTAGCGGGGGGGCCGGATGAGCAGTTCTTC.

The chain recombines TRBV7-8 with TRBJ2-7, with D hard to call. The CDR3 runs to 15 residues. Trimming cost V 0 bases and J 3 bases, with 12 bases left between them. CDR1 is SGHVS and CDR2 is FQNEAQ in the germline V gene. CDR3: CASSLAGQWGYEQYF. CDR3 nucleotides: TGTGCCAGCAGCTTAGCGGGCCAATGGGGCTACGAGCAGTACTTC.